One sample yielded the 18 T cell receptor beta chains listed below, sequenced in a study of T cells in Graves' hyperthyroidism and ophthalmopathy. The CDR3 regions of TCR beta were amplified from RNA transcripts. First-round RT-PCR of the TCR CDR3 relied on the HTBI primer set. TCRdb reprocessed the multiplex PCR reads via MiXCR and lists one record per CDR3 protein. This sample has hundreds of thousands of distinct CDR3 sequences, with 13% to 15% found just once. The sample taken for sequencing was blood. These receptors were collected from a woman under 30 with Graves' hyperthyroidism.

This clonotype came up many times. The V and J genes are TRBV9 and TRBJ2-5; unclear D gene. The CDR3 has 16 residues. V was cut by 3 bases and J by 2 bases, with 17 bases left in between. From germline, CDR1 is SGDLS and CDR2 YYNGEE. The CDR3 DNA is TGTGCCAGCAGCGGATGGATGCGCCAGAAGCAAGAGACCCAGTACTTC. It is translated as CASSGWMRQKQETQYF.

This clonotype was detected a few times. The rearrangement uses TRBV6-2 or TRBV6-3 and TRBJ2-2; 7 bases align to TRBD1. The CDR3 spans 16 residues. CDR1 MNHEY and CDR2 SVGEGT come from the germline V gene. Trimming cost V 3 bases and J 5 bases; bases outside gene matches: 9. CDR3 sequence reads: CASSYDRAHPTGELFF. CDR3 coding DNA: TGTGCCAGCAGTTATGACAGGGCGCACCCGACCGGGGAGCTGTTTTTT.

There are many counts of this clonotype. V is TRBV30 and J is TRBJ1-5; D unclear. V lost 2 bases and J 6 bases, leaving 14 bases between the germline ends. The CDR3 runs to 14 residues. Germline CDR1 and CDR2: GTSNPN and SVGIG (reference sequence). CDR3 nucleotide sequence: TGTGCCTGGAGTATGGGGTTGGTGGCTCAGCCCCAGCATTTT. As protein: CAWSMGLVAQPQHF.

This clonotype was seen at least ten times. This chain joins TRBV10-3 and TRBJ2-2; D unresolved. The germline V and J ends were trimmed by 0 bases and 6 bases, with 5 bases remaining between them. The CDR3 length is 13 residues. The V gene's germline CDR1 is ENHRY and CDR2 SYGVKD. The CDR3 coding sequence is TGTGCCATCAGTGAGTCAAACGCCGGGGAGCTGTTTTTT. This sequence encodes CAISESNAGELFF.

This clonotype has ten or more counts. The chain links TRBV29-1 to TRBJ2-7, with 7 bases lining up with TRBD2. V lost 5 bases and J lost 1; bases outside the gene matches: 8. There are 14 residues in the CDR3. Germline CDR1 reads SQVTM; CDR2 reads ANQGSEA. The CDR3 coding sequence is TGCAGCGTTTATGGCGGGGGACCTTCCTACGAGCAGTACTTC. Its protein is CSVYGGGPSYEQYF.

This clonotype was recorded many times. This sequence joins TRBV11-2 and TRBJ2-1; D is perhaps TRBD2 (5 bases). Germline loops: CDR1 SGHAT, CDR2 FQNNGV. The CDR3 runs 14 residues. Written as DNA, the CDR3 is TGTGTTAGCGCAGATTCTGGGAACTACAATGAGCAGTTCTTC. Translation gives CVSADSGNYNEQFF.

The rearrangement links TRBV19 to TRBJ2-1; the D is unclear. This CDR3 is built from 11 residues. Trimming removed 8 bases from V and 7 bases from J, with 9 bases in between. Germline values: CDR1 LNHDA, CDR2 SQIVND (reference sequence). CDR3 nucleotide sequence: TGTGCCAGTGGCGGCAGGAATGAGCAGTTCTTC. It specifies CASGGRNEQFF.

The genes are TRBV11-2 and TRBJ2-2; TRBD2 aligns across 14 bases. Germline-derived CDR1 and CDR2 are SGHAT and FQNNGV. The CDR3 covers 17 residues. The V and J ends lost 1 base and 7 bases, in that order; junction bases with no gene match: 5. The CDR3 loop reads CASSLGLAGGVGGELFF. The CDR3 region has the DNA TGTGCCAGCAGCTTAGGACTAGCGGGAGGGGTTGGCGGGGAGCTGTTTTTT.

Many counts were recorded for this clonotype. This sequence joins TRBV18 and TRBJ2-7; D is unclear. The germline CDR1 and CDR2 sequences are KGHSH and LQKENI. The CDR3 loop spans 16 amino acids. Trimming removed 4 bases from V and 0 bases from J, with 16 bases in between. In DNA form, the CDR3 reads TGTGCCAGCTCACGGAACAAGGCCCCAGACTCCTACGAGCAGTACTTC. Translated: CASSRNKAPDSYEQYF.

This clonotype was counted many times. The J gene is TRBJ2-1, the V gene TRBV20-1; tentative D call: TRBD1 (5 bases). The CDR3 runs to 14 residues. V lost 7 bases and J lost 5, with 18 bases in between. Germline assignment: CDR1 DFQATT and CDR2 SNEGSKA (reference sequence). CDR3 amino acids: CSGPLMVRDNEQFF. CDR3 nucleotides: TGCAGTGGACCTTTAATGGTCAGGGACAATGAGCAGTTCTTC.

This clonotype has a handful of counts. The chain recombines TRBV28 with TRBJ2-7, with unresolved D. Looked up from germline, CDR1 is MDHEN and CDR2 is SYDVKM. The V gene lost 6 bases and the J gene lost 5 bases, with 8 bases spanning the gap. The CDR3 contains 11 residues. The CDR3 DNA sequence: TGTGCCAGCAGCTTCCGGGACGAGCAGTACTTC. Translation: CASSFRDEQYF.

The sample holds many counts of this clonotype. V gene TRBV30 combines with J gene TRBJ1-1; no firm D call. CDR3 size: 11 residues. Germline-derived CDR1 and CDR2 are GTSNPN and SVGIG (reference sequence). Trimming removed 5 bases from V and 2 bases from J, with 6 bases in between. CDR3 sequence: CAWLINTEAFF. Here the CDR3 DNA reads TGTGCCTGGCTAATAAACACTGAAGCTTTCTTT.

The table lists this clonotype with many counts. This chain joins TRBV24-1 and TRBJ1-1; 8 bases line up with TRBD1. Germline V gene lookup returns CDR1 KGHDR and CDR2 SFDVKD. V shed 4 bases, J shed 1 base, and the junction held 4 bases outside the gene matches. The CDR3 contains 15 residues. The CDR3 bases are TGTGCCACCAGTGAAACCGGGACAGGGAACACTGAAGCTTTCTTT. It codes for CATSETGTGNTEAFF.

This chain links TRBV14 with TRBJ2-5, with TRBD1 matching over 7 bases. CDR1 SGHDN and CDR2 FVKESK come from the germline V gene. J lost 3 bases, V lost 5 bases, and 6 bases had no gene match. The CDR3 has 14 amino acids. This chain's CDR3 is CASSFKGAKETQYF. CDR3 nucleotides: TGTGCCAGCAGCTTCAAGGGGGCTAAAGAGACCCAGTACTTC.

This clonotype was found many times. The chain uses TRBV18 and TRBJ2-3; 7 bases map to TRBD1. This CDR3 region has 17 residues. V trimming: 3 bases; J trimming: 4 bases; junction bases outside the gene matches: 13. The germline CDR1 and CDR2 sequences are KGHSH and LQKENI. The CDR3 reads CASSPPMTGPKADTQYF. The DNA of the CDR3 is TGTGCCAGCTCACCCCCAATGACAGGGCCCAAGGCAGATACGCAGTATTTT. The whole variable domain, remainder taken from reference TRBV18 and TRBJ2-3, is NAGVMQNPRHLVRRRGQEARLRCSPMKGHSHVYWYRQLPEEGLKFMVYLQKENIIDESGMPKERFSAEFPKEGPSILRIQQVVRGDSAAYFCASSPPMTGPKADTQYFGPGTRLTVL.

At least ten counts were recorded for this clonotype. The rearrangement joins TRBV7-8 to TRBJ1-6; D is possibly TRBD1 (5 bases). V was clipped by 0 bases and J by 3 bases, with 12 bases between them. The CDR3 is made up of 17 amino acids. Germline CDR1 SGHVS, CDR2 FQNEAQ. CDR3 in amino acids: CASSLAARDYYNSPLHF. As DNA, the CDR3 is TGTGCCAGCAGCTTAGCGGCCAGGGACTACTATAATTCACCCCTCCACTTT.

This clonotype appeared a few times. This chain uses TRBV4-1 with TRBJ2-1; possible D gene TRBD2, 5 bases. V dropped 5 bases and J dropped 5 bases, with 22 bases sitting between them. Germline V CDR1 and CDR2: MGHRA, YSYEKL. CDR3 length: 17 residues. The CDR3 loop reads CASSGPRASGRHNEQFF. As DNA, the CDR3 is TGCGCCAGCAGCGGCCCACGGGCAAGCGGAAGGCACAATGAGCAGTTCTTC.

Comment on this clonotype: This could be a read error, since a much larger clone is one nucleotide away. The CDR3 does not end in the conserved phenylalanine or tryptophan, so this is likely a read error. The chain combines TRBV20-1 with TRBJ2-1; 11 nucleotides align to TRBD2. Trimming removed 6 bases from V and 7 bases from J; junction bases left unmatched: 11. From germline, CDR1 is DFQATT and CDR2 SNEGSKA (reference sequence). The CDR3 spans 15 residues. For the CDR3, the DNA is TGCAGTGCCCCCAATAGCGGGAGGGCCAGGAATGAGCAGTTCGTC. Translated, it gives CSAPNSGRARNEQFV.